The text below deals with one T cell receptor (beta chain). Its antigen remains unidentified. Sample time point: cycle 4 day 1 (C4D1), after 6 weeks of nivolumab. The patients all showed relapse after autologous stem cell transplantation, while their brentuximab vedotin exposure varied. The CDR3 runs 19 residues. V was pared by 2 bases and J by 0 bases, with 12 bases of the junction left unmatched. Germline CDR1 SGHRS, CDR2 YFSETQ. The sample comes from a study of PD-1 blockade in classical Hodgkin lymphoma. Study at large: Intravenous nivolumab at 3 mg/kg was given to patients every 2 weeks.

Study-wide results and caveats: It was reported that newly diagnosed patients had less baseline TCR diversity than healthy donors.

Method: immunoSEQ multiplex PCR; TCRdb's copy keeps in-frame clones and lacks some. Of roughly 64,000 clones in the sample, around 90% were seen once. Here the sequenced sample was peripheral blood mononuclear cells (PBMCs), taken before the fourth cycle of nivolumab. The sequence was obtained from a human donor with classical Hodgkin lymphoma. V is TRBV5-1 and J is TRBJ2-1; 9 bases are a match to TRBD1. Written as DNA, the CDR3 is TGCGCCAGCAGCTTCGGGACAGGGCTCTCCTCCCGCTCCTACAATGAGCAGTTCTTC. Translating it yields CASSFGTGLSSRSYNEQFF.